The next 28 T cell receptor beta chains were all read from a single sample in a study of blood T cell repertoires in COVID-19. Profiling relied on immunoSEQ multiplex PCR, and the TCRdb table lists in-frame clones only, not all of them. Of 25,000 to 30,000 clones listed, around 89% are singletons. Material: peripheral blood. Every receptor here comes from a human donor in a cohort sampled during active COVID-19.

This chain uses TRBV7-8 with TRBJ1-1, with a weak D call TRBD1 (5 bases). CDR1 is SGHVS, CDR2 FQNEAQ, per germline. This CDR3 is 15 amino acids long. Trimming took 6 bases from V and 1 from J, leaving 15 bases between them. The CDR3 sequence is CASSRGAGTNTEAFF. As DNA, the CDR3 is TGTGCCAGCAGTCGTGGGGCAGGAACGAACACTGAAGCTTTCTTT.

The V call is TRBV27, the J call TRBJ1-5; the match to TRBD1 covers 10 bases. Germline loops: CDR1 MNHEY, CDR2 SMNVEV (reference sequence). The junction had 5 bases not matched to a gene; V was cut back by 4 bases and J by 5 bases. There are 15 residues in the CDR3. In DNA, the CDR3 is TGTGCCAGCAGTTCCGCGGACAGGGGGTATCAGCCCCAGCATTTT. Translated, it gives CASSSADRGYQPQHF.

This clone has just one count. The CDR3 here is CASSLQGASSYEQYF. The DNA of the CDR3 is TGTGCCAGCAGTCTCCAGGGGGCGAGCTCCTACGAGCAGTACTTC. The chain is built from TRBV6-4 and TRBJ2-7; 8 bases are a match to TRBD1. CDR3 length: 15 amino acids. Germline assignment: CDR1 MRHNA and CDR2 SNTAGT. The V gene end was trimmed by 5 bases and the J gene end by 0 bases; junction bases not matched to a gene: 6.

The chain couples TRBV6-4 to TRBJ2-3; 13 bases align to TRBD2. Looked up from germline, CDR1 is MRHNA and CDR2 is SNTAGT. The CDR3 runs to 18 residues. V was clipped by 0 bases and J by 4 bases; unmatched bases: 7. The CDR3 is CASSDSSSTSGGADTQYF. In DNA, the CDR3 is TGTGCCAGCAGTGACTCTTCGTCCACTAGCGGGGGGGCAGATACGCAGTATTTT.

The chain is built from TRBV15 and TRBJ2-3; D call uncertain. The CDR3 spans 13 residues. V lost 4 bases and J 1 base, leaving 6 bases between the germline ends. Germline V gives CDR1 LNHNV, CDR2 YYDKDF (reference sequence). CDR3 nucleotide sequence: TGTGCCACCAGCACATCCCGCACAGATACGCAGTATTTT. Its protein is CATSTSRTDTQYF.

This clone was picked up one time. This sequence joins TRBV9 and TRBJ1-2; the D is unclear. The CDR3 extends over 14 amino acids. Germline-derived CDR1 and CDR2 are SGDLS and YYNGEE. Trimming removed 4 bases from V and 6 bases from J, with 16 bases in between. CDR3 amino acids: CASSLNRAGNGYTF. The CDR3 DNA sequence: TGTGCCAGCAGCCTTAACCGTGCAGGAAATGGCTACACCTTC.

The chain links TRBV3-1 (or the pseudogene TRBV3-2) to TRBJ2-3; D is possibly TRBD2 (5 bases). The CDR3 has 14 amino acids. V lost 3 bases, J lost 4 bases, and 11 bases lay in between. Germline CDR1 LGHDT, CDR2 YNNKEL (reference sequence). The CDR3 is CASSQAGWADTQYF. CDR3 sequence (DNA): TGTGCCAGCAGCCAGGCGGGTTGGGCAGATACGCAGTATTTT.

There are a few counts of this clone. The J gene is TRBJ1-2, the V gene TRBV27; 10 nucleotides agree with TRBD1. Germline lookup yields CDR1 MNHEY and CDR2 SMNVEV (reference sequence). J was trimmed by 5 bases and V by 0 bases; bases with no gene match: 0. The CDR3 loop spans 14 amino acids. CDR3 nucleotide sequence: TGTGCCAGCAGTTTATCGGGACAGGGGTATGGCTACACCTTC. Encoded protein: CASSLSGQGYGYTF.

This clone was seen a handful of times. The V gene is TRBV3-1 (or the pseudogene TRBV3-2), the J gene TRBJ1-1; D not resolved. In germline, CDR1 is LGHDT, CDR2 YNNKEL (reference sequence). The ends were cut back, 6 bases at V and 4 bases at J, with 18 bases in the middle. The CDR3 consists of 15 residues. The CDR3 DNA is TGTGCCAGCAGACCTTCTGACGGCCTAGGCACTGAAGCTTTCTTT. Encoded protein: CASRPSDGLGTEAFF.

This chain uses TRBV5-1 with TRBJ1-6; 8 positions agree with TRBD1. Germline loops: CDR1 SGHRS, CDR2 YFSETQ. The CDR3 has 14 residues. V shed 4 bases, J shed 7 bases, and the junction held 4 bases outside the gene matches. The CDR3 loop reads CASSLGQGNSPLHF. Here the CDR3 DNA reads TGCGCCAGCAGCCTCGGACAGGGAAATTCACCCCTCCACTTT.

The chain employs TRBV13 and TRBJ1-4; D is unresolved. The CDR3 length is 14 residues. CDR1 is PRHDT and CDR2 is FYEKMQ in the germline V gene (reference sequence). V lost 3 bases to trimming and J lost 4 bases, with 9 bases between them. The CDR3 here is CASSFRTVNEKLFF. CDR3 DNA sequence: TGTGCCAGCAGCTTTCGAACGGTTAATGAAAAACTGTTTTTT.

V is TRBV10-3 and J is TRBJ2-2, with D perhaps matching TRBD1 (7 bases). Per the germline V gene, CDR1 is ENHRY and CDR2 is SYGVKD. The V end lost 0 bases, the J end lost 6 bases, and 14 bases lay between the germline ends. The CDR3 sequence is 16 residues long. The CDR3 sequence is CAISESGGQWPGELFF. The CDR3, as DNA: TGTGCCATCAGTGAGTCGGGGGGACAGTGGCCCGGGGAGCTGTTTTTT.

This sequence joins TRBV11-3 and TRBJ2-1; 9 bases align to TRBD2. The trim removed 1 base at V and 2 bases at J, leaving 9 bases unmatched. CDR3 length equals 18 residues. The germline V gene has CDR1 SGHNT and CDR2 YENEEA. CDR3 in DNA: TGTGCCAGCAGCTTAGGGGCTAGCGGGGCGGCAACCTACAATGAGCAGTTCTTC. This translates into CASSLGASGAATYNEQFF.

The rearrangement joins TRBV27 to TRBJ1-2; TRBD1 might be the D (5 bases). V shed 3 bases and J shed 6 bases, with 14 bases lying between them. The germline V gene has CDR1 MNHEY and CDR2 SMNVEV (reference sequence). The CDR3 covers 14 residues. CDR3 region: CASSFGPGKDGYTF. Written as DNA, the CDR3 is TGTGCCAGCAGTTTTGGGCCAGGGAAAGATGGCTACACCTTC.

This chain connects TRBV3-1 (or the pseudogene TRBV3-2) to TRBJ1-1; TRBD1 matches 12 bases. The CDR3 has 15 amino acids. The trim removed 4 bases at V and 6 bases at J, leaving 6 bases unmatched. The germline gives CDR1 LGHDT, CDR2 YNNKEL (reference sequence). The DNA of the CDR3 is TGTGCCAGCAGCCGGGACAGGGGGCAGCAAGCTGAAGCTTTCTTT. Protein product: CASSRDRGQQAEAFF.

V usage is TRBV4-1 and J usage is TRBJ2-3, with 8 nucleotides matching TRBD2. Germline lookup yields CDR1 MGHRA and CDR2 YSYEKL. The CDR3 consists of 15 residues. V trimming: 3 bases; J trimming: 4 bases; junction bases outside the gene matches: 6. CDR3: CASSHRASGSDTQYF. The CDR3 DNA reads as TGCGCCAGCAGCCATCGGGCTAGCGGGTCAGATACGCAGTATTTT.

This clone was detected only once. The chain couples TRBV24-1 to TRBJ2-5; 7 bases agree with TRBD1. The CDR3 runs 17 residues. Germline values: CDR1 KGHDR, CDR2 SFDVKD. Unmatched junction bases numbered 11, after V lost 3 bases and J lost 2 bases. The CDR3 DNA reads TGTGCCACCAGTGATGACGCCTCGACAGGGAATCAAGAGACCCAGTACTTC. Amino acids: CATSDDASTGNQETQYF.

The chain recombines TRBV7-2 with TRBJ2-5, with 12 bases aligning to TRBD2. The CDR3 consists of 16 residues. Trimming cost V 5 bases and J 2 bases; bases outside gene matches: 6. CDR1 is SGHTA, CDR2 FQGNSA, per germline. This CDR3 reads CASSLTLAGGQETQYF. CDR3 DNA: TGTGCCAGCAGCCTTACCCTAGCGGGGGGGCAAGAGACCCAGTACTTC.

The rearrangement uses TRBV21-1 and TRBJ1-2; no DNA check was done on the table's D call, TRBD1. TRBV21-1 is a pseudogene. The CDR3 length is 15 residues. The CDR3 nucleotides read TGTGCCAGCAGCATTCGACAGGGTGAAGTAAATGGCTACACCTTC. It specifies CASSIRQGEVNGYTF.

V usage is TRBV6-4 and J usage is TRBJ1-3, with no clear D. This CDR3 spans 16 amino acids. Trimming removed 5 bases from V and 1 base from J, with 15 bases in between. Germline values: CDR1 MRHNA, CDR2 SNTAGT. This CDR3 reads CASSPPRRGSGNTIYF. The CDR3 nucleotides read TGTGCCAGCAGTCCCCCCAGGAGAGGGTCTGGAAACACCATATATTTT.

This sequence joins TRBV6-2 or TRBV6-3 and TRBJ2-7; possibly TRBD2 for D (7 bases). Germline CDR1 reads MNHEY; CDR2 reads SVGEGT. V was clipped by 5 bases and J by 1 base, with 15 bases between them. The CDR3 consists of 15 residues. The CDR3 loop is CASSDPGGGSYEQYF. DNA for the CDR3: TGTGCCAGCAGTGACCCGGGGGGCGGGTCCTACGAGCAGTACTTC.

The CDR3 loop is CASSLGEGPQVGQFF. CDR3 nucleotide sequence: TGTGCCAGCAGCTTAGGGGAGGGACCACAAGTGGGGCAGTTCTTC. V is TRBV7-9 and J is TRBJ2-1, with TRBD2 matching 7 bases. The germline V gene encodes CDR1 SEHNR and CDR2 FQNEAQ (reference sequence). Trimming cost V 1 base and J 12 bases; bases outside gene matches: 12. This CDR3 is 15 amino acids long.

In its sample, this clone was seen once. The chain carries TRBV7-8 and TRBJ2-5; weak D call: TRBD2 (5 bases). Germline CDR1 reads SGHVS; CDR2 reads FQNEAQ. This CDR3 is built from 13 residues. Between the trimmed V and J ends, which lost 4 bases and 1 base, there was a span of 7 bases. CDR3 sequence reads: CASSSDSQETQYF. The CDR3 DNA follows: TGTGCCAGCAGCTCGGACTCCCAAGAGACCCAGTACTTC. The entire variable domain, with the rest obtained from reference TRBV7-8 and TRBJ2-5, is as follows: GAGVSQSPRYKVAKRGQDVALRCDPISGHVSLFWYQQALGQGPEFLTYFQNEAQLDKSGLPSDRFFAERPEGSVSTLKIQRTQQEDSAVYLCASSSDSQETQYFGPGTRLLVL.

The rearrangement links TRBV3-1 (or the pseudogene TRBV3-2) to TRBJ2-2, with D uncertain. Germline CDR1 is LGHDT and CDR2 is YNNKEL (reference sequence). This CDR3 spans 15 amino acids. The V end was cut by 4 bases, the J end by 4 bases, with 13 bases between. Here the CDR3 reads CASSPTLQRTGELFF. CDR3 nucleotides: TGTGCCAGCAGCCCTACGCTCCAGCGCACCGGGGAGCTGTTTTTT.

The chain joins TRBV27 to TRBJ1-6; D gene uncertain. V was cut by 5 bases and J by 6 bases, with 17 bases left in between. CDR1 is MNHEY, CDR2 SMNVEV, per germline (reference sequence). The CDR3 spans 16 residues. The CDR3 DNA follows: TGTGCCAGCAGTCCCCAAACCCCGACGGGTAATTCACCCCTCCACTTT. Its protein is CASSPQTPTGNSPLHF.

V gene TRBV9 combines with J gene TRBJ2-3, with D perhaps TRBD2 (5 bases). Germline loops: CDR1 SGDLS, CDR2 YYNGEE. This CDR3 has 16 amino acids. Between the trimmed V and J ends, which lost 1 base and 3 bases, there was a span of 15 bases. DNA of the CDR3: TGTGCCAGCAGCGTACCCGCTAGCCCCTCTACAGATACGCAGTATTTT. Encoded protein: CASSVPASPSTDTQYF.

The chain employs TRBV6-5 and TRBJ2-5; TRBD2 matches at 9 bases. The CDR3 loop spans 16 amino acids. Germline V gene lookup returns CDR1 MNHEY and CDR2 SVGAGI. With 0 bases clipped from V and 4 bases from J, the junction kept 6 bases outside the gene matches. The CDR3, as DNA: TGTGCCAGCAGTTACTCTGAGACTAGCGGTGGAGAGACCCAGTACTTC. Protein product: CASSYSETSGGETQYF.

The rearrangement links TRBV2 to TRBJ1-6; 9 bases line up with TRBD1. The CDR3 is made up of 19 amino acids. CDR1 and CDR2 from the germline V gene are SNHLY and FYNNEI. V gave up 6 bases and J gave up 7 bases; unmatched junction bases: 19. The DNA for the CDR3 is TGTGCCAGCAGACCGTCACCGTCGGGACAGGGTTTTTTGAATTCACCCCTCCACTTT. Translated: CASRPSPSGQGFLNSPLHF.